This entry features one T cell receptor beta chain sequence. Its matching antigen is unknown. This sample also contains other DNA sequences that code for the same CDR3. Clones were sequenced by immunoSEQ multiplex PCR, and TCRdb holds only the in-frame ones, with some missing. The table shows some 1,400,000 clones, with around 97% occurring only once. The data belong to a study of shared clonotypes between healthy human individuals. Study-wide results and limits: Memory subsets had estimated richness that was generally smaller than that of naive subsets. The rarefaction results pointed to incomplete sorted-subset sequencing despite large depth.

Trimming took 0 bases from V and 3 from J, leaving 13 bases between them. CDR3 length: 15 residues. Germline CDR1 SGDLS, CDR2 YYNGEE. The sample taken for sequencing was naive CD4+ T cells sorted from blood. The subset was: CD45RA+ positively selected. The origin of this receptor is a man aged 25 to 45 in good health. This sequence joins TRBV9 and TRBJ2-7; D is perhaps TRBD1 (5 bases). Here the CDR3 DNA reads TGTGCCAGCAGCGTAGCCTGGACAAGTGACTACGAGCAGTACTTC. Translated: CASSVAWTSDYEQYF. Looking up the rest from reference TRBV9 and TRBJ2-7 gives the full variable domain: DSGVTQTPKHLITATGQRVTLRCSPRSGDLSVYWYQQSLDQGLQFLIQYYNGEERAKGNILERFSAQQFPDLHSELNLSSLELGDSALYFCASSVAWTSDYEQYFGPGTRLTVT.